This T cell receptor beta chain was identified during a study of cytomegalovirus exposure and HLA in healthy donors (dated by TCRdb to 2016 to 2017). As for the study more broadly: An earlier analysis of roughly 630 of the donors reported about 250 Gb of sequence data and 100 million to 130 million unique TCR beta sequences from around 200 million T cells. In the later analysis, no new phenotypic data were used to find candidate immune exposures; instead, reliance was placed on TCR beta sequences and their occurrence across donors. HLA typing included class I and class II loci at four-digit resolution. A later genetic analysis took genome-wide SNP genotypes for about 55% of the 666 donors and used that subset as a discovery cohort. Besides the first cohort of roughly 660 subjects, a separate validation cohort made up of around 120 different subjects was used. A later analysis re-analyzed previously published TCR beta repertoires from 550 to 700 donors and added high-resolution HLA genotyping to study TCR occurrence patterns. To decide whether each TCR beta V gene segment behaved as functional or pseudogenic, an earlier analysis of approximately 620 of the donors relied on high-throughput TCR beta sequencing. Approximately 310 gigabases of sequencing data and 80 million or so unique TCR sequences were included in an early release covering roughly 700 HLA-typed donors. Across 300 to 500 genotyped donors of the cohort, an average of about 240,000 unique TCR beta nucleotide sequences per donor were sequenced, and roughly 20% of those sequences were non-productive. To predict cytomegalovirus infection status, the study brought together high-throughput TCR immunosequencing, statistical association of individual TCRs with disease status, and machine learning. Donor age, sex, ethnicity and CMV serostatus were compiled together with the repertoire data. Among the roughly 400 genotyped donors, around 81% belonged to the genetic ancestry cluster associated with self-reported Caucasian donors. Typing coverage varied by locus: 629-630 donors for A, B, C, DRB1 and DQB1; roughly 510 for DQA1; over 600 for DPA1; approximately 450 for DPB1. The study profiled the T cell repertoires of under 700 subjects by immunosequencing and related them to cytomegalovirus serostatus. All discovery cohort repertoires had been generated on a single sequencing platform. The study was designed to test whether signatures of past pathogen exposure could be identified by cataloging public T cell receptors. Four to six DR-DQ haplotypes were handled as single units for association and clustering, since linkage in the cohort was strong. General findings and caveats noted by the study authors: It was suggested by the authors that the approach could potentially be generalized to other disease states and immunological phenotypes. Cytomegalovirus status was reported to be diagnosed by the classifier with high specificity and sensitivity in both the original and validation cohorts. Some IMGT-functional V segments, including TRBV6-2 and TRBV6-3, could not be told apart with the 87-base-pair reads, so those segments were excluded. The cohort was sequenced for TCR beta chains only, and without alpha or paired-chain data the features that could be detected were limited. In a later analysis, the rate of TCR association differed among HLA loci, with DRB1 alleles having the most associated TCRs and HLA-C alleles having the fewest. The study listed 164 TCR beta chains as associated with cytomegalovirus. Correlated functional status among segregating V segments might be attributable to linkage disequilibrium, but an unknown experimental factor could not be ruled out. In an earlier analysis of about 600 of the donors, most TCR beta V segments appeared in productive rearrangements about 87% or about 30% of the time, broadly matching IMGT annotations. Strong co-occurrence of HLA alleles, especially DR and DQ, made assigning TCR associations to individual alleles difficult. While some public TCRs were present in many individuals, most TCR sequences turned up only very rarely across donors. CMV serostatus was the only immune exposure information available for the cohort. A further reported finding was that TCR beta sequences accurately predicted the HLA-A and HLA-B alleles for most subjects in the first cohort. A later genetic analysis associated a missense DCLRE1C variant with V-gene and J-gene trimming of TCR beta chains, and an independent cohort replicated the association. A later genetic analysis reported fewer N-insertions in productive TCRs among donors in an Asian-associated ancestry cluster than the approximately 700-donor mean. Because HLA typing was unavailable for some donors at each locus, only the typed subset was used in association tests. Sequencing depth was assumed to be roughly uniform across donors in the presence/absence analyses, though that assumption may not hold. Most CMV-associated TCR beta chains appeared to be HLA-restricted in a later analysis, and the HLA associations seemed to be driven largely by CMV exposure. At a false discovery rate of 0.05, a later analysis linked under 20,000 TCR beta sequences to specific HLA alleles. Compared with equally common non-associated chains, HLA-associated TCR beta chains in a later analysis were more clonally expanded and had lower generation probabilities. A few of the identified cytomegalovirus-associated TCR beta chains were confirmed in vitro to be specific for cytomegalovirus antigens. A cluster of highly shared sequence variants was judged likely to be a technical artifact of the sequencing pipeline. Because counts were too low, approximately 15 rarely observed V segments, including chromosome 9 orphons, were excluded from the earlier analysis of fewer than 650 of the donors. According to a later analysis, parvovirus B19, influenza, CMV and Epstein-Barr virus appeared linked to several top co-occurrence clusters.

Points on this clone: Its antigen target is currently unknown. The sample holds no much larger clone one base away, and base qualities are not on file.

CDR3 length: 13 amino acids, cysteine to phenylalanine. Only the CDR3 region is kept as DNA, spanning 39 bases read in frame from base 1. The germline V end is reduced by 7 bases and the J end by 4 bases; junction bases left unmatched: 7. Per the germline V gene, SQVTM is the CDR1 and ANQGSEA is the CDR2. Receptor amplification or capture employed the immunoSEQ multiplex PCR assay. The multiplex PCR relied on a mix of 60 forward primers for TCR Vbeta segments and 13 reverse primers for TCR Jbeta segments. A multiplex PCR assay on genomic DNA amplified the CDR3 region of rearranged TCR beta genes. The Illumina HiSeq System was used to sequence the amplified TCR beta libraries as 87-base-pair reads. In the authors' own workflow: A later analysis counted approximately 74 million unique TCR beta chains across the 600 to 850 repertoires, and some 12 million of these chains were shared by at least two donors. A nearest-neighbor algorithm error-corrected the raw reads and collapsed the reads into unique sequences, merging closely related sequences to remove PCR and sequencing errors. Alignment of CDR3 sequences to IMGT reference sequences was used to assign V, D and J gene segments. Each retained sequence needed at least a six-nucleotide match to both a V gene segment and a J gene segment. Rearrangements were classified as productive when the CDR3 lacked stop codons and remained in frame with V and J, and all other rearrangements were classified as non-productive. Following IMGT convention, CDR3 was defined as the stretch from the second conserved V-encoded cysteine to the conserved J-encoded phenylalanine. The earlier analysis of 587 of the donors excluded sequences that lacked an unambiguous match to a single V gene segment. In an earlier analysis of around 590 of the donors, a V segment was called functional when productive rearrangements were above 56.7%, and segregating when the standard deviation between donors exceeded 5%. A statistical classification framework was developed to diagnose cytomegalovirus status using the catalog of TCR beta chain sequences. A later analysis assigned V and J genes by comparing TCR nucleotide sequences with IMGT/GENE-DB human TR gene sequences. The TCRdist pipeline was used in a later analysis to assign CDR3 sequences and most-parsimonious VDJ recombination scenarios. In a later analysis, each TCR beta chain was defined by its CDR3 amino acid sequence together with its V-gene family, and reads lacking a unique V-gene family were excluded. As a way to deal with suspected cross-contamination and a sequencing artifact, a later analysis dropped hundreds of nucleotide sequences that were highly shared and had low generation probability. In a later analysis, a clonal expansion index was calculated for each public chain from normalized within-repertoire ranks of inferred template counts. Generation probabilities in a later analysis came from a VDJ recombination model fitted to out-of-frame rearrangements, and those results were checked against IGoR. A later analysis scored TCR-TCR, TCR-HLA and TCR-CMV co-occurrence with hypergeometric tests, applying a repertoire-size bias correction to TCR pairs. To estimate false discovery rates, a later analysis permuted the HLA or CMV assignments 20 times. In a later analysis, co-occurring TCRs were grouped with DBSCAN, and TCRdist sequence similarity was added when clustering was performed within HLA-allele-positive subsets. Repertoires with fewer than 30,000 or more than 120,000 public chains, plus five repertoires with anomalous nucleotide sharing, were excluded from co-occurrence clustering. TCRdb's version of the immuneACCESS table is confined to in-frame rearrangements and falls short of the full clone set. An unresolved V gene accounts for under half of the shortfall where checked; the remainder is of unknown origin. The DNA gave D and trimming, while V, J and clone size come from that table. This sample holds roughly 200,000 clones; 86% were observed only once. Jointly, the top ten make up roughly 0.33% of the sample.

The cohort was made up of 666 healthy bone marrow donors. All cohort members were sampled while nominally healthy, although unrecorded immune exposures were likely present. The donor was CMV seronegative and was included in the group of several hundred seronegative cohort members. A peripheral blood sample was provided by each donor, and peripheral blood mononuclear cells were used for TCR beta sequencing. Genomic DNA extraction from the blood cell samples was performed with the Qiagen DNeasy Blood Extraction Kit. Sequencing was done on a sample of PBMCs. This TCR was recovered from a woman under 40 in good health and CMV-seronegative. The sequence links TRBV29-1 to TRBJ1-2, and TRBD1 aligns with 9 junction nucleotides. Here is the DNA: TGCAGCGCCTTGGCACAGGGGGCCTATGGCTACACCTTC. It codes for CSALAQGAYGYTF.